This T cell receptor (beta chain) derives from a study of blood T cells in healthy people across ages (dated by TCRdb to 2014 to 2015). In terms of the full investigation: In model experiments, roughly one uniquely barcoded TCR beta cDNA molecule per two T cells was captured by template switching. Age-related changes in TCR beta repertoire diversity were measured in the study by deep sequencing normalized with unique cDNA molecular identifiers. Donors were grouped into four age groups: young (average 16 years), middle-aged (less than 40), aged (around 66) and long-lived (approximately 75). Donors of different ages were randomly distributed across sequencing lanes to avoid experimental bias. Two additional independent replicas of 1 million unique cDNA reads from the same blood draw were analyzed for two donors (one aged 18 to 30 and one aged 80 or older).

The investigation overall reported the following: Since profiling was done on bulk unsorted PBMCs, naive and antigen-experienced compartments could not be conclusively compared. Compared with the aged group, the long-lived group had more naive CD4+ T cells, fewer expanded clones and increased TCR diversity, a pattern suggesting age selection. Observed TCR beta diversity per million T cells fell roughly linearly with age, and a significant reduction was already apparent by age approximately 40. The percentage of naive T cells measured by flow cytometry correlated strongly with observed TCR beta diversity. Because the CMV infection status of the donors was unknown, age-related changes in expanded clonotypes may potentially have been confounded. Estimates of total diversity based on one million sequenced T cells were considered lower bounds and underestimates.

Libraries were prepared through 5' RACE. Sequencing was performed on an Illumina HiSeq 2500. A second PCR of about 7 to 12 cycles was performed with a sample-barcoded 5' primer and a J-beta primer mix. Each TCR beta cDNA molecule received a unique molecular identifier from a template-switch 5' adaptor carrying 12 random nucleotides. At least 3 million CDR3-containing paired-end reads were obtained from each sample. First-strand cDNA was synthesized from all RNA with the Mint cDNA synthesis kit, primed by a TRBC-specific oligonucleotide. All cDNA was treated with uracil-DNA glycosylase and then went through a first 18-cycle PCR with the universal primers M1SS and BC2_uni_R. For the original study's pipeline: Normalization of each sample was performed by random selection of 1 million high-quality reads, each carrying a distinct molecular identifier. Instead of being binned into consensus sequences, reads that shared molecular identifiers were thrown out. MiTCR, with a Q25 quality threshold and the strictest error-elimination algorithm, was used for CDR3 identification, clonotype clustering and error correction. A nonparametric unseen species model with Euler transformation was used to estimate a lower bound on total TCR beta diversity. The public reads were reanalyzed by TCRdb: fastp trimming at Q25, MiXCR alignment, in-frame beta chains only. Every entry covers one CDR3 protein and lists the most common genes and DNA from its rows. The V and J calls, along with clone size, are taken from TCRdb and not from the paper's own processing. The sample table lists approximately 360,000 distinct CDR3 sequences, 45% to 65% of them with a count of one. 45% to 55% of the sample is held by the ten biggest clonotypes.

In the case of this clonotype: The antigen it binds to is not known. Qualities for individual bases were not recorded, and no much larger clone is one base off.

Systemically healthy Caucasian individuals from Russia, some 36 in total and aged roughly 6 to 100 years, were included as donors. Around 9.8 milliliters of peripheral blood were collected from each donor into EDTA-treated Vacutainer tubes. Ficoll-Paque density-gradient centrifugation was used to isolate PBMCs, with at least 7 million obtained per sample. Total RNA was extracted from PBMCs with Trizol reagent, with at least 5 micrograms obtained per sample. The percentages of naive CD45RAhigh/CD27high T cells were determined by flow cytometry on a PBMC aliquot from every donor. This TCR came from a man between 60 and 75 years old in good health. What was sequenced was blood.

DNA sequence: TGTGCCAGCAGGGTGGGGGGGATCGACAATGAGCAGTTCTTC. Translated, it gives CASRVGGIDNEQFF. The V and J segments used are TRBV5-6 and TRBJ2-1; a stretch of 7 junction bases matches TRBD2. V has 5 bases trimmed and J has 5 bases trimmed; junction bases matching no gene number 7. The CDR3 numbers 14 residues from cysteine through phenylalanine. The retained sequence is limited to the CDR3, 42 bases, with the frame set at the first base. Via the germline V gene, CDR1 is SGHDT and CDR2 YYEEEE.